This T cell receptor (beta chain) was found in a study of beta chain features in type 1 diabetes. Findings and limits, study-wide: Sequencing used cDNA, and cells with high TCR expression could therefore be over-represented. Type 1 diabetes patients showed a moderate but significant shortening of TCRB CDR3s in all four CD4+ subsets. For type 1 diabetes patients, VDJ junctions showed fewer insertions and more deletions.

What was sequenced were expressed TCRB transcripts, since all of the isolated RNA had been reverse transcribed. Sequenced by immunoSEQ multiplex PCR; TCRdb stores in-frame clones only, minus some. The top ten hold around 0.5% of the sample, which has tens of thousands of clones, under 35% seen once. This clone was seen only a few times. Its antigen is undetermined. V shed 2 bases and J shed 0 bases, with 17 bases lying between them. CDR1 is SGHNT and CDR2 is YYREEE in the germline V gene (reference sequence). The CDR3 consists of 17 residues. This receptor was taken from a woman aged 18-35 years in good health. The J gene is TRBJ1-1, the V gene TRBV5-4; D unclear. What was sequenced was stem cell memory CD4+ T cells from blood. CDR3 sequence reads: CASSLGAYRVMNTEAFF. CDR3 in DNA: TGTGCCAGCAGCTTAGGAGCTTATAGAGTCATGAACACTGAAGCTTTCTTT.